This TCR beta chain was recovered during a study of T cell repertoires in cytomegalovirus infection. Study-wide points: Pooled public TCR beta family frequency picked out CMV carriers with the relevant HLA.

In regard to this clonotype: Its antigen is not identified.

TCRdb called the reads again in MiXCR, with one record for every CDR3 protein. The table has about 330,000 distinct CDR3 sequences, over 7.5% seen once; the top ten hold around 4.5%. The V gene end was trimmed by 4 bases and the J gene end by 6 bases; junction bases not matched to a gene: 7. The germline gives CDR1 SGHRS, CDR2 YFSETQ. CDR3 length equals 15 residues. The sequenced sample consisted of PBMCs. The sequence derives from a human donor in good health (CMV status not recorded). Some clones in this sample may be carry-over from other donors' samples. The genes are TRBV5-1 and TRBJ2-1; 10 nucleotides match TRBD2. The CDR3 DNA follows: TGCGCCAGCAGCACTAGCGGGAATTACGTCAATGAGCAGTTCTTC. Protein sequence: CASSTSGNYVNEQFF.